The entry that follows covers one T cell receptor (beta chain) sequence. There is no known antigen for this receptor. No qualities accompany the bases; no much larger clone lies one base away. The CDR3 goes from the cysteine to the phenylalanine over 18 residues. Just CDR3 DNA is preserved here, 54 bases in frame from base 1. CDR1 and CDR2, per the germline V gene, are MNHNS and SASEGT. V trim: 2 bases; J trim: 6 bases; unmatched bases: 13. The record originates from a study of blood T cell repertoires in COVID-19 (dated by TCRdb to the early 2020s). Regarding the research as a whole: Collaborator samples came from the United States, Italy and Spain and covered acute and convalescent phases of COVID-19. The repertoires were released in a freely available public database intended as a resource for research on the immune response to SARS-CoV-2. The prospective study material was composed of cDNA or gDNA derived from T cells, B-cell-depleted T cells, or PBMCs. Where HLA class I and class II types were available, the types were taken from metadata supplied by the sample provider, not from assay-based typing. The sample metadata nearly always contained a de-identified subject ID, COVID-19 status, age in years and sex. Samples came from the ongoing ImmuneRACE study (first 160 participants) plus 1,254 subjects from 6 global collaborators. Deeply sampled blood TCRbeta repertoires from subjects exposed to, actively infected with, or recovered from COVID-19 were included in the dataset.

TCRbeta CDR3 regions were amplified from genomic DNA using the immunoSEQ Assay, a bias-controlled multiplex PCR. The source study handled its data this way. The number of nucleated cells in each sample was estimated from the amplification of reference gene primers within the assay. To quantify the absolute abundance of each unique TCRbeta CDR3 rearrangement, sequence reads were collapsed and filtered. For each sample, productive Simpson clonality was calculated as the square root of Simpson's diversity index across productive rearrangements. Sourced from immuneACCESS, this table was stored by TCRdb with only in-frame sequences that have V and J called. A share of the clones is absent; for the studies checked, an unresolved V gene accounts for under half, and the remainder has no known explanation. That table supplies the V and J calls and clone size; D and trimming were determined from the DNA. In all, the sample holds over 80,000 clones, and around nine tenths of those were seen once. The ten largest clones capture 2.9% of the sample.

Whole blood was collected in K2EDTA tubes by collaborating institutions according to the institutions' own protocols. For TCRbeta analysis, collaborator samples were shipped as frozen whole blood, as isolated PBMCs, or as DNA extracted from either sample type. Here is what the overall study found, with its caveats: How much clinical and demographic metadata was included differed by source and by participant, and the metadata was provided uncurated.

The origin of this receptor is an elderly woman with acute or convalescent COVID-19. What was sequenced was peripheral blood. The chain is made from TRBV6-1 and TRBJ2-1; 10 central nucleotides agree with TRBD2. The nucleotides are TGTGCCAGCAGTGAAAGGAGGGCTAGCGGGGGCCCCATCAATGAGCAGTTCTTC. This is translated as CASSERRASGGPINEQFF.